The 25 T cell receptor beta chains below were found in one sample sequenced in a study of control samples from healthy donors and cancer patients. Sequenced by immunoSEQ multiplex PCR; TCRdb stores in-frame clones only, minus some. The sample shows approximately 26,000 clones, approximately 78% of them seen only once. Sequencing input: PBMCs. These receptors were obtained from a man in his fifties or sixties with colorectal cancer.

The rearrangement joins TRBV6-5 to TRBJ1-5; D call uncertain. Per the germline V gene, CDR1 is MNHEY and CDR2 is SVGAGI. The CDR3 is made up of 13 amino acids. With 6 bases removed from V and 4 bases from J, the gap between germline ends came to 10 bases. The CDR3 sequence: CASSRFKNQPQHF. In nucleotides, the CDR3 is TGTGCCAGCAGCCGCTTTAAGAATCAGCCCCAGCATTTT.

The rearrangement links TRBV6-2 or TRBV6-3 to TRBJ1-6, with TRBD1 identical over 7 bases. In germline, CDR1 is MNHEY, CDR2 SVGEGT. The CDR3 is 15 amino acids. The V gene end was trimmed by 5 bases and the J gene end by 7 bases; junction bases not matched to a gene: 8. The CDR3: CASSRQGWRNSPLHF. The DNA of the CDR3 is TGTGCCAGCAGTAGACAGGGATGGAGGAATTCACCCCTCCACTTT.

J is TRBJ1-2 and V is TRBV24-1, with unresolved D. This CDR3 is 13 amino acids long. Deletions cut 9 bases from V and 4 bases from J, with 14 bases between. The V gene's germline CDR1 is KGHDR and CDR2 SFDVKD. In nucleotides, the CDR3 is TGTGCCACCGGTCAGAAAGACATCTATGGCTACACCTTC. The encoded protein is CATGQKDIYGYTF.

V gene TRBV6-5 combines with J gene TRBJ1-1; D unclear. The CDR3 consists of 14 residues. Trimming left V 0 bases short and J 1 base short, with 6 bases between. Germline V gene lookup returns CDR1 MNHEY and CDR2 SVGAGI. DNA for the CDR3: TGTGCCAGCAGTTACTCTTCCAGGAACACTGAAGCTTTCTTT. Encoded protein: CASSYSSRNTEAFF.

V gene TRBV7-9 combines with J gene TRBJ1-1, with D possibly TRBD1 on 6 matching bases. The germline V gene encodes CDR1 SEHNR and CDR2 FQNEAQ (reference sequence). CDR3 length: 14 amino acids. The V end lost 2 bases, the J end lost 3 bases, and 10 bases lay between the germline ends. In DNA form, the CDR3 reads TGTGCCAGCAGCTTACGGGGGCTTGACACTGAAGCTTTCTTT. Its protein is CASSLRGLDTEAFF.

The rearrangement joins TRBV9 to TRBJ2-7; tentative D call: TRBD2 (7 bases). V lost 0 bases and J lost 5, with 18 bases in between. The CDR3 is 16 amino acids. Looked up from germline, CDR1 is SGDLS and CDR2 is YYNGEE. The CDR3 is CASSVAPSGGLNEQYF. The DNA for the CDR3 is TGTGCCAGCAGCGTAGCCCCCTCCGGGGGGCTCAACGAGCAGTACTTC.

V and J are TRBV7-9 and TRBJ2-5; tentatively, D is TRBD1 or TRBD2 (5 bases each). Trimming left V 4 bases short and J 5 bases short, with 8 bases between. Germline lookup yields CDR1 SEHNR and CDR2 FQNEAQ (reference sequence). CDR3 length: 12 amino acids. The CDR3 coding sequence is TGTGCCAGCAGCTGGGACCGGGAGACCCAGTACTTC. Translated: CASSWDRETQYF.

This clone occurred a few times. V gene TRBV10-3 combines with J gene TRBJ2-3; TRBD2 aligns across 11 bases. The CDR3 has 14 amino acids. Germline trimming cut 10 bases from V and 1 base from J; bases unmatched to any gene: 4. CDR1 ENHRY and CDR2 SYGVKD come from the germline V gene. CDR3 amino acids: CASRTSGRTDTQYF. For the CDR3, the DNA is TGTGCCAGCCGGACTAGCGGGCGCACAGATACGCAGTATTTT.

The V call is TRBV11-2, the J call TRBJ1-6; TRBD1 is a possible D gene (5 bases). Trimming took 5 bases from V and 0 from J, leaving 11 bases between them. The CDR3 extends over 16 amino acids. In germline, CDR1 is SGHAT, CDR2 FQNNGV. The CDR3 DNA follows: TGTGCCAGCAGCCTTGGGGGGAGCTCCTATAATTCACCCCTCCACTTT. It specifies CASSLGGSSYNSPLHF.

This clone was observed once. The J gene is TRBJ2-5, the V gene TRBV10-1, with D tentatively TRBD1 (6 bases). V lost 2 bases and J lost 5, with 9 bases in between. The germline gives CDR1 WNHNN, CDR2 SYGVQD (reference sequence). This CDR3 contains 13 residues. Here the CDR3 DNA reads TGCGCCAGCAGTGAGCAGGGGCTGGAGACCCAGTACTTC. Encoded protein: CASSEQGLETQYF.

This sequence joins TRBV15 and TRBJ1-2, with D unresolved. V gave up 0 bases and J gave up 8 bases, with 13 bases separating them. The CDR3 covers 14 residues. The germline CDR1 and CDR2 sequences are LNHNV and YYDKDF (reference sequence). CDR3 coding DNA: TGTGCCACCAGCAGAGATCGGCAGGCGGAAGGCTACACCTTC. It specifies CATSRDRQAEGYTF.

This rearrangement joins TRBV19 to TRBJ2-6; TRBD1 aligns across 12 bases. The CDR3 contains 17 residues. The junction had 11 bases not matched to a gene; V was cut back by 10 bases and J by 4 bases. CDR1 is LNHDA and CDR2 is SQIVND in the germline V gene (reference sequence). In DNA form, the CDR3 reads TGTGCCACCCGAGAGGGACAGGGGGCGCCAGGGGCCAACGTCCTGACTTTC. It encodes CATREGQGAPGANVLTF.

The chain recombines TRBV6-2 or TRBV6-3 with TRBJ2-7; D perhaps matches TRBD1 (5 bases). With 2 bases removed from V and 1 base from J, the gap between germline ends came to 12 bases. The length of the CDR3 is 15 residues. Germline CDR1 reads MNHEY; CDR2 reads SVGEGT. The CDR3 DNA is TGTGCCAGCAGTTACAGGGGTGGCAATTCCTACGAGCAGTACTTC. It specifies CASSYRGGNSYEQYF.

The rearrangement joins TRBV24-1 to TRBJ2-1; D might be TRBD1 (6 bases). Germline V gene lookup returns CDR1 KGHDR and CDR2 SFDVKD. There are 12 residues in the CDR3. Trimming shortened V by 5 bases and J by 6 bases, and 7 bases separated the two germline ends. The DNA of the CDR3 is TGTGCCACCAGTGTAGGGGGCAATGAGCAGTTCTTC. Its translation: CATSVGGNEQFF.

The CDR3 spells CASSGQSNTEAFF. CDR3 in DNA: TGTGCCAGCAGCGGACAATCGAACACTGAAGCTTTCTTT. J is TRBJ1-1 and V is TRBV11-2; D perhaps matches TRBD1 (5 bases). CDR1 is SGHAT and CDR2 is FQNNGV in the germline V gene. The CDR3 covers 13 residues. Trimming took 5 bases from V and 1 from J, leaving 8 bases between them.

The V and J genes are TRBV7-9 and TRBJ1-2, with D perhaps matching TRBD1 (6 bases). The CDR3 spans 16 residues. V dropped 6 bases and J dropped 8 bases, with 25 bases sitting between them. Looked up from germline, CDR1 is SEHNR and CDR2 is FQNEAQ (reference sequence). The CDR3 bases are TGTGCCAGCAGTCCCCCGCCGGGGGCCAGGGGTAGGGGCTACACCTTC. Its translation is CASSPPPGARGRGYTF.

V and J are TRBV5-1 and TRBJ2-5; D may be TRBD1 (6 bases). The germline V and J ends were trimmed by 2 bases and 1 base, with 9 bases remaining between them. This CDR3 contains 14 residues. Germline V lookup: CDR1 SGHRS, CDR2 YFSETQ. Here the CDR3 reads CASSFRTVQETQYF. CDR3 in DNA: TGCGCCAGCAGCTTTAGGACAGTCCAAGAGACCCAGTACTTC.

This chain links TRBV3-1 (or the pseudogene TRBV3-2) with TRBJ2-3; D not resolved. V was trimmed by 0 bases and J by 2 bases, leaving 6 bases between them. CDR1 and CDR2 (germline): LGHDT, YNNKEL (reference sequence). This CDR3 contains 14 residues. CDR3 amino acids: CASSQDPSTDTQYF. Here the CDR3 DNA reads TGTGCCAGCAGCCAAGATCCCTCCACAGATACGCAGTATTTT.

In DNA form, the CDR3 reads TGTGCCAGCAGCCACGAGGGGGGGCTTATCAGCAATCAGCCCCAGCATTTT. Translating gives CASSHEGGLISNQPQHF. The chain joins TRBV5-5 to TRBJ1-5; a weak D match, TRBD1 (6 bases). Germline V gene data show CDR1 as SGHKS and CDR2 as YYEKEE (reference sequence). V lost 4 bases, J lost 1 base, and 18 bases lay in between. The CDR3 covers 17 residues.

The chain is built from TRBV5-5 and TRBJ2-7; no clear D gene. Germline V lookup: CDR1 SGHKS, CDR2 YYEKEE (reference sequence). The CDR3 extends over 16 amino acids. V dropped 4 bases and J dropped 1 base, with 18 bases sitting between them. The CDR3 loop is CASSLGIGSRSYEQYF. The CDR3 nucleotides are TGTGCCAGCAGCCTAGGCATCGGGTCCCGATCCTACGAGCAGTACTTC.

V is TRBV5-6 and J is TRBJ1-2; D possibly corresponds to TRBD1 (5 bases). V was clipped by 4 bases and J by 4 bases, with 11 bases between them. Per the germline V gene, CDR1 is SGHDT and CDR2 is YYEEEE. The CDR3 consists of 13 residues. The CDR3 coding sequence is TGTGCCAGCAGCCCGAACAGGAGCTATGGCTACACCTTC. Encoded protein: CASSPNRSYGYTF.

The CDR3 loop reads CASSQKGTDASRDGYTF. DNA of the CDR3: TGCGCCAGCAGCCAAAAGGGGACGGACGCATCAAGAGATGGCTACACCTTC. The chain couples TRBV4-1 to TRBJ1-2, with a weak D call TRBD1 (5 bases). CDR3 length: 17 residues. Trimming shortened V by 2 bases and J by 6 bases, and 22 bases separated the two germline ends. The germline V gene has CDR1 MGHRA and CDR2 YSYEKL.

The chain combines TRBV6-5 with TRBJ1-5; D unclear. V gave up 6 bases and J gave up 6 bases, with 18 bases separating them. The CDR3 sequence is 15 residues long. CDR1 is MNHEY, CDR2 SVGAGI, per germline. The chain's CDR3 is CASSLVGSGSQPQHF. The CDR3 nucleotides read TGTGCCAGCAGCCTCGTCGGGAGCGGTAGTCAGCCCCAGCATTTT.

This rearrangement joins TRBV3-1 (or the pseudogene TRBV3-2) to TRBJ1-3; TRBD1 agrees at 8 bases. The germline CDR1 and CDR2 sequences are LGHDT and YNNKEL (reference sequence). The CDR3 is 17 residues long. The J segment lost 2 bases and the V segment lost 4 bases, leaving 10 bases of the junction unmatched. DNA of the CDR3: TGTGCCAGCAGCCGCCGACAGGGGAGGTTGGCTGGAAACACCATATATTTT. It translates to CASSRRQGRLAGNTIYF.

The V and J genes are TRBV5-1 and TRBJ1-4; no reliable D call. The CDR3 is 14 amino acids. Trimming removed 1 base at V and 2 bases at J, with 6 bases between. CDR1 SGHRS and CDR2 YFSETQ come from the germline V gene. This CDR3 is CASSLQSTNEKLFF. The CDR3 nucleotides are TGCGCCAGCAGCTTGCAGTCGACTAATGAAAAACTGTTTTTT.